This T cell receptor (beta chain) was captured by sequencing in a study of shared clonotypes between healthy human individuals. In the authors' workflow: Junction-only immunoSEQ sequences carried no quality scores, so filtering differed. Method: immunoSEQ multiplex PCR; TCRdb's copy keeps in-frame clones and lacks some. The V and J calls and clone size were taken over from that table, and D and trimming were inferred from the DNA. The repertoire consists of roughly 1.5 million clones, with 95% to 99% occurring once and the leading ten covering 0.4% to 0.45%. Notes on the study in general: Represented diversity (both genetic and exposure-history) was limited by the small number of donors.

A CD45RA-negative memory subset and a CD45RA+ naive subset were separated from the CD4+ cells. The germline CDR1 and CDR2 sequences are ENHRY and SYGVKD. Trimming shortened V by 3 bases and J by 11 bases, and 13 bases separated the two germline ends. There are 12 residues in the CDR3. Concerning this clone: Its antigen is not known.

Sequences were obtained from naive CD4+ T cells sorted from blood. As to subset: CD45RA+ positively selected. The chain combines TRBV10-3 with TRBJ1-1; D might be TRBD1 (5 bases). The sequence derives from a man under 40 in good health. This CDR3 is CAISEKAGWAFF. CDR3 nucleotide sequence: TGTGCCATCAGTGAAAAGGCAGGGTGGGCTTTCTTT.